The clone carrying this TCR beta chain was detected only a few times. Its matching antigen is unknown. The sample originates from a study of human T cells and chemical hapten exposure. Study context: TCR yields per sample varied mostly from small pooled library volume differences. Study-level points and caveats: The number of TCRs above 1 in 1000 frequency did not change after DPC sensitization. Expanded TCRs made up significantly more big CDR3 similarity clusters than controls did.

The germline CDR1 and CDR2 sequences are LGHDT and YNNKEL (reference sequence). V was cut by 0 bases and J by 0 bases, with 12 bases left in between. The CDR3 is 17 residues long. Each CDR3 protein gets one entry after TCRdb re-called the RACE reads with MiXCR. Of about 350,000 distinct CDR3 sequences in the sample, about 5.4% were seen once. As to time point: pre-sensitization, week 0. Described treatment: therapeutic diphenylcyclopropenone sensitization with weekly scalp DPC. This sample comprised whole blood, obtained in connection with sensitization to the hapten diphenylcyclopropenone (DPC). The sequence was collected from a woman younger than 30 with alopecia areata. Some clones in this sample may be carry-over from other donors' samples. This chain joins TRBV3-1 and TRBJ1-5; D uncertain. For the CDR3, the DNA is TGTGCCAGCAGCCAAGAAAGGGCCAATTATAGCAATCAGCCCCAGCATTTT. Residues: CASSQERANYSNQPQHF.